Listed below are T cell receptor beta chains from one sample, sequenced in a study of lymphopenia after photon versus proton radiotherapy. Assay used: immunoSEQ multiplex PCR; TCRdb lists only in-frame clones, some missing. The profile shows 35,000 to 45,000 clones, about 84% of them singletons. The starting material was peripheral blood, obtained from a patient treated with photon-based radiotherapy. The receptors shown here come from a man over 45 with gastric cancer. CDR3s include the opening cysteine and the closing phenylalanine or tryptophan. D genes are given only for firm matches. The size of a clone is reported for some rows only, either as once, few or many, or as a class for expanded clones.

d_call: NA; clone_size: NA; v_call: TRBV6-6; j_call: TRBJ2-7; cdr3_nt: TGTGCCAGCAGTTACTCGACCAGGGTTATTGGCGAGCAGTACTTC; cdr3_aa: CASSYSTRVIGEQYF
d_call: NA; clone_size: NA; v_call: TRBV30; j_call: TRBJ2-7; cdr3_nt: TGTGCCTGGAATTTGATACAGGGCAGGGGCGGCTACGAGCAGTACTTC; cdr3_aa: CAWNLIQGRGGYEQYF
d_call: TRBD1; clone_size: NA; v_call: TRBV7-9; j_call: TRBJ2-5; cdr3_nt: TGTGCCAGCAGCCCCCCGGACAGGGGAGCGCAAGAGACCCAGTACTTC; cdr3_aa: CASSPPDRGAQETQYF
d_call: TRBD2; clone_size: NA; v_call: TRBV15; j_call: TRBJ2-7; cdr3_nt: TGTGCCACCAGCAACCCCCGGCTAGCGGGAGGTAGAGAGCAGTACTTC; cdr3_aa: CATSNPRLAGGREQYF
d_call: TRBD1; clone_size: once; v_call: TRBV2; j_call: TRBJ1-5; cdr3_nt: TGTGCCAGCAGGGACAGGACAGATAATCAGCCCCAGCATTTT; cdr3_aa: CASRDRTDNQPQHF
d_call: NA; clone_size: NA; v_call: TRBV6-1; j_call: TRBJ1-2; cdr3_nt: TGTGCCAGCAGTGAAATTAGACAGGAGATTCTTGGCTACACCTTC; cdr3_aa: CASSEIRQEILGYTF
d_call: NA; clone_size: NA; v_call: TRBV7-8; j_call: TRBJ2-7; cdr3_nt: TGTGCCAGCAGCTTAGCGTCCGGGAGAAACTACGAGCAGTACTTC; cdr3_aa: CASSLASGRNYEQYF
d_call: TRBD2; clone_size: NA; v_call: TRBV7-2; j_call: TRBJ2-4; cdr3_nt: TGTGCCAGCAGACCCGGACTAGCGGAAGCCAAAAACATTCAGTACTTC; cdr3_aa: CASRPGLAEAKNIQYF
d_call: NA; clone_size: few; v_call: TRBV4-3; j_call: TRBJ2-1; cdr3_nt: TGCGCCAGCAGCCCAGGGATCTCGACCTCTGAGCAGTTCTTC; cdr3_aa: CASSPGISTSEQFF
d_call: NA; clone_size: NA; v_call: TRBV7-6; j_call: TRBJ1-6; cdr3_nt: TGTGCCAGCAGCCTATACGGGGGCTCACCCCTCCACTTT; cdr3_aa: CASSLYGGSPLHF
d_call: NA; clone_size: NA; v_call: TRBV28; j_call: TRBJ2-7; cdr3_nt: TGTGCCAGCAGCGCCGGCGCCTACGAGCAGTACTTC; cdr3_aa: CASSAGAYEQYF
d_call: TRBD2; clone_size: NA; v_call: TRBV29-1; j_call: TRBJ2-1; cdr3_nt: TGCAGCGTTGTTCCCACAGTAGCGGGTTCTAATGAGCAGTTCTTC; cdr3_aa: CSVVPTVAGSNEQFF
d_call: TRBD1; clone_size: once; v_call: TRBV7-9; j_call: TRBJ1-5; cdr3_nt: TGTGCCAGCAGCTTAGGGCAGGGGGTTGATCAGCCCCAGCATTTT; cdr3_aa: CASSLGQGVDQPQHF
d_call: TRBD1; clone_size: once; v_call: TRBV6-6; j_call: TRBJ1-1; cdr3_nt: TGTGCCAGCAGAGACAGGGTGGGGAACACTGAAGCTTTCTTT; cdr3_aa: CASRDRVGNTEAFF
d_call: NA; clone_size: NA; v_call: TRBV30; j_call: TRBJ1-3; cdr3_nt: TGTGCCTGGACCAGGATACCTGGAAACACCATATATTTT; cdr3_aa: CAWTRIPGNTIYF
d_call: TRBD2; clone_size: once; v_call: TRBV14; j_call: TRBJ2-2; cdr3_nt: TGTGCCAGCAGCCCTAGCGGGAGGGGGACCACCGGGGAGCTGTTTTTT; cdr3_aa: CASSPSGRGTTGELFF
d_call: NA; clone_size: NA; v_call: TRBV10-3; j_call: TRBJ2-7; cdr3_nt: TGTGCCATCATGAGTATAGACCTCGGCGAGCAGTACTTC; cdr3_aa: CAIMSIDLGEQYF
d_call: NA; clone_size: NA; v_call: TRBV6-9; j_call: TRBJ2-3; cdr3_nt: TGTGCCAGCAGTCCACCCGGTAGGACAGATACGCAGTATTTT; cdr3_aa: CASSPPGRTDTQYF
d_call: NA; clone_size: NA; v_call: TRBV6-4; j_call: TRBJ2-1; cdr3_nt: TGTGCCAGCAGTGACGCGGGCGGGTTTGGTGCCTACAATGAGCAGTTCTTC; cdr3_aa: CASSDAGGFGAYNEQFF
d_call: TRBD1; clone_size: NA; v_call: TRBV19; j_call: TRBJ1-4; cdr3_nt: TGTGCCAGTACCCCGGGACAGACTCCAACTAATGAAAAACTGTTTTTT; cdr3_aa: CASTPGQTPTNEKLFF
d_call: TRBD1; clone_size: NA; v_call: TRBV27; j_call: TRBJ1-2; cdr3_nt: TGTGCCAGCAGAAAGACAGGGGGCGACGCCTACACCTTC; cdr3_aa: CASRKTGGDAYTF
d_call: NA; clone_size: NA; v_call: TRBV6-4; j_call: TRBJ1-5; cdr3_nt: TGTGCCAGCAGTGACTCGCTTACAGGGAGCAATCAGCCCCAGCATTTT; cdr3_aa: CASSDSLTGSNQPQHF
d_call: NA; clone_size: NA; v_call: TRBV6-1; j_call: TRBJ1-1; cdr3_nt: TGTGCCGGGGGGAGGTGGGAAAACACTGAAGCTTTCTTT; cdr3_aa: CAGGRWENTEAFF
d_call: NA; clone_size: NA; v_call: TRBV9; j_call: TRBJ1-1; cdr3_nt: TGTGCCAGCAGCCCACACCCGACAGGGAACACTGAAGCTTTCTTT; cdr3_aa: CASSPHPTGNTEAFF
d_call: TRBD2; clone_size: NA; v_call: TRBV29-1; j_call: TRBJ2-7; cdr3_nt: TGCAGCGTTGTTAAAGCGGGAGATCTGTACGAGCAGTACTTC; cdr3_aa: CSVVKAGDLYEQYF
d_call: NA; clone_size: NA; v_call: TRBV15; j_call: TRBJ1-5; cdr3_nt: TGTGCCACCAGCAGAGCCCTGACAGTCGTAGGACAGCCCCAGCATTTT; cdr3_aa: CATSRALTVVGQPQHF
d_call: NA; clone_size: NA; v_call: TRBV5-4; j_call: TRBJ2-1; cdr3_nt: TGTGCCAGCAGCTTGGGCGCGAGCTCCTACAATGAGCAGTTCTTC; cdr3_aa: CASSLGASSYNEQFF
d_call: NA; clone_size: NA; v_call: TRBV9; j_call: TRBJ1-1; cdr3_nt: TGTGCCAGCAGCGTACTCGGGAACACTGAAGCTTTCTTT; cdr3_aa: CASSVLGNTEAFF
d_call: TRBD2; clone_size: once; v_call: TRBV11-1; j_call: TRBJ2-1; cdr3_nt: TGTGCCAGCAGCCTCATTCTAGCGGACGATTACAATGAGCAGTTCTTC; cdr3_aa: CASSLILADDYNEQFF
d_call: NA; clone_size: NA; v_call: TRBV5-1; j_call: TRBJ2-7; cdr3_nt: TGCGCCAGCAGCCCTGCGGAGCGAAGGAGCGAGCAGTACTTC; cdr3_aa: CASSPAERRSEQYF